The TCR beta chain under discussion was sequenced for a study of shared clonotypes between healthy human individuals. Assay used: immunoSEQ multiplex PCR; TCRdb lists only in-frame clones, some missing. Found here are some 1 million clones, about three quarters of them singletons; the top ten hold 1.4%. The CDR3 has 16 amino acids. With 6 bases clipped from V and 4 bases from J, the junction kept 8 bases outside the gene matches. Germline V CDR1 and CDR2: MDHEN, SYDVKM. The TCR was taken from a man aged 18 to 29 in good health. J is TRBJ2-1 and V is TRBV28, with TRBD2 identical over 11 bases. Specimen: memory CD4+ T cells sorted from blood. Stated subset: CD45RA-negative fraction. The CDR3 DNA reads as TGTGCCAGCAGACCAGGGACTAGCGGTGCGTACAATGAGCAGTTCTTC. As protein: CASRPGTSGAYNEQFF.